This TCR beta chain was documented in a study of vaccination effects on CD4 cells after COVID-19. Remarks on this clone: Its antigen is still unknown.

Around day 10 of culture, CD4+ T cells were separated out. Each participant was administered two doses of either the BNT162b2 or the mRNA-1273 vaccine. Sequenced by immunoSEQ multiplex PCR; TCRdb stores in-frame clones only, minus some. The profile shows more than 55,000 clones, about 78% of them singletons. Study results and limitations: Missing from the study were early post-infection timepoints, and its convalescent patients were few.

Germline CDR1 reads SQVTM; CDR2 reads ANQGSEA. The CDR3 is 15 residues long. V lost 4 bases and J lost 5; bases outside the gene matches: 7. The sequence was obtained from a human donor who received a COVID-19 vaccine. The input for sequencing was CD4+ T cells from PBMCs cultured without peptide, taken after COVID-19 vaccination. The rearrangement uses TRBV29-1 and TRBJ2-1, with 11 bases identical to TRBD2. CDR3 sequence reads: CSVGKRLAGHNEQFF. CDR3 sequence (DNA): TGCAGCGTTGGGAAACGACTAGCGGGGCACAATGAGCAGTTCTTC.